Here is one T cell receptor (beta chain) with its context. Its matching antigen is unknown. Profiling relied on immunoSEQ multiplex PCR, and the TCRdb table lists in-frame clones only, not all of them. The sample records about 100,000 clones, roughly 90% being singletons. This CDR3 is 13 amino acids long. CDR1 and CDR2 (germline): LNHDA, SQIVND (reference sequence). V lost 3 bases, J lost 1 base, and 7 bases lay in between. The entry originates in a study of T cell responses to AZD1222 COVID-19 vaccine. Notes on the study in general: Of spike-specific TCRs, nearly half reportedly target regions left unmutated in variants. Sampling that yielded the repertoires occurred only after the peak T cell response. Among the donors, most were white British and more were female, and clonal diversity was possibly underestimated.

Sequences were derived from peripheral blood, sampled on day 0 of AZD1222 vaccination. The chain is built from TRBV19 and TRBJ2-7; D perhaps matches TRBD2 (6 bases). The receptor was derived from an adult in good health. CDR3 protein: CASSMGTSYEQYF. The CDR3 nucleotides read TGTGCCAGTAGTATGGGGACTTCCTACGAGCAGTACTTC.